This T cell receptor (beta chain) came from a study of blood T cell repertoires in COVID-19. Overall study: The United States, Italy and Spain were the sources of the acute and convalescent COVID-19 samples.

TCRdb keeps only in-frame clones here, not all; method: immunoSEQ multiplex PCR. There are about 160,000 clones in the sample; around four fifths occur only once, and approximately 2.8% lies in the top ten. In germline, CDR1 is MGHDK, CDR2 SYGVNS. V dropped 6 bases and J dropped 6; count of bases not matched to a gene: 11. This CDR3 spans 15 amino acids. Material: peripheral blood. V and J are TRBV25-1 and TRBJ2-4; 7 bases fit TRBD1. The receptor comes from a man between 65 and 80 years old with acute or convalescent COVID-19. In nucleotides, the CDR3 is TGTGCCAGCAGCAGAACCCGTTCAGGGGGAAACATTCAGTACTTC. Its translation: CASSRTRSGGNIQYF.